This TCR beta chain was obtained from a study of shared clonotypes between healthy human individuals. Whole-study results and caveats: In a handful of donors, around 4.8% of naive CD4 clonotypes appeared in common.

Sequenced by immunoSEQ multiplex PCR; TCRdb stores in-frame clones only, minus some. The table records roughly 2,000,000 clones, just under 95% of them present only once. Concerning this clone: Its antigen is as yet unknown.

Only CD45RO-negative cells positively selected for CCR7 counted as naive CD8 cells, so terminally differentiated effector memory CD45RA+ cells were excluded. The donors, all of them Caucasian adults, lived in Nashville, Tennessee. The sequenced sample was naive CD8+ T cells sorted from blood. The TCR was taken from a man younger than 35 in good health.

CDR3 in DNA: TGCAGCGGCCGGACGGCAACTAATGAAAAACTGTTTTTT. Its translation: CSGRTATNEKLFF. The V and J genes are TRBV29-1 and TRBJ1-4; no reliable D call. CDR1 and CDR2 (germline): SQVTM, ANQGSEA. Trimming pared 7 bases from V and 0 bases from J, leaving 9 bases between. CDR3 length equals 13 residues.